What follows describes a single TCR beta chain. Antigen: not known. The PCR was carried out with 60 Vbeta primers and 13 Jbeta primers. TCRdb keeps only in-frame clones here, not all; method: immunoSEQ multiplex PCR. This table has approximately 110,000 clones, around 72% appearing once. Looked up from germline, CDR1 is LNHDA and CDR2 is SQIVND (reference sequence). This CDR3 is 14 amino acids long. V gave up 2 bases and J gave up 9 bases; unmatched junction bases: 6. The data stem from a study of cytomegalovirus exposure and HLA in healthy donors. Study-wide points: TCR beta chain V- and J-gene trimming was linked, in a later analysis, to a missense variant in DCLRE1C. In vitro, a few CMV-associated chains proved specific for CMV antigens.

The clonotype comes from a male donor in good health and CMV-seronegative. The sample consisted of PBMCs. The rearrangement joins TRBV19 to TRBJ2-3; 9 positions match TRBD2. The CDR3 region has the DNA TGTGCCAGTAGTATAAGGGGACTAGCCGGGACGCAGTATTTT. Encoded protein: CASSIRGLAGTQYF.